This TCR beta chain was sequenced in a study of blood T cell repertoires in COVID-19 (TCRdb year 2020). Looking at the study overall: Samples from collaborators originated in the United States, Italy and Spain and spanned both the acute and convalescent phases of COVID-19. The prospective study material was composed of cDNA or gDNA derived from T cells, B-cell-depleted T cells, or PBMCs. Where available, HLA class I and class II types were obtained from metadata supplied by the sample provider rather than from assay-based typing. The repertoires were released in a freely available public database intended as a resource for research on the immune response to SARS-CoV-2. Sample metadata almost always included a de-identified subject ID, COVID-19 status, age in years and sex. Samples were obtained from the ongoing ImmuneRACE study (first 160 participants) and from over 1,000 subjects provided by 6 global collaborators. Subjects who had been exposed to COVID-19, were actively infected with it, or had recovered from it provided the deeply sampled blood TCRbeta repertoires that made up the dataset.

TCRbeta CDR3 regions were amplified from genomic DNA using the immunoSEQ Assay, a bias-controlled multiplex PCR. In the original analysis: The number of nucleated cells in each sample was estimated from the amplification of reference gene primers within the assay. To quantify the absolute abundance of each unique TCRbeta CDR3 rearrangement, sequence reads were collapsed and filtered. For each sample, productive Simpson clonality was calculated by taking the square root of Simpson's diversity index across productive rearrangements. The table comes from immuneACCESS by way of TCRdb, which keeps in-frame sequences with V and J called. Part of the clones is missing from these tables; in studies checked, under half for an unresolved V gene and the rest for unknown reasons. V and J calls and clone size are those listed in that table; D and trimming were worked out from the DNA. The sample data list about 200,000 clones, and approximately 84% of these were observed just once. Together, the top ten hold roughly 8% of the sample.

Its CDR3 holds 12 amino acids, cysteine through phenylalanine. Only the CDR3 portion is preserved as DNA: 36 bases, with reading frame beginning at the first base. For this chain, trimming is 4 bases at the V end and 8 bases at the J end, and the number of junction bases without a gene match is 6. For CDR1 and CDR2, the germline V gene lists SGDLS and YYNGEE. The investigation overall reported the following: The amount of clinical and demographic metadata varied by source and participant and was provided uncurated.

This clone was observed at least ten times. Its antigen is still unknown. Base quality data are lacking; no much larger clone is found one base away. Collaborating institutions collected whole blood in K2EDTA tubes following their own protocols. For TCRbeta analysis, collaborators shipped samples as frozen whole blood, isolated PBMCs, or DNA extracted from either of those sample types. This sequence was found in a woman aged 50 to 60 with active or convalescent COVID-19. The sequencing sample was made of peripheral blood. The chain links TRBV9 with TRBJ2-7, with TRBD2 identical over 7 junction bases. This receptor carries the CDR3 CASSTREDKQYF. The nucleotide sequence is given as TGTGCCAGCAGCACCCGGGAGGACAAGCAGTACTTC.